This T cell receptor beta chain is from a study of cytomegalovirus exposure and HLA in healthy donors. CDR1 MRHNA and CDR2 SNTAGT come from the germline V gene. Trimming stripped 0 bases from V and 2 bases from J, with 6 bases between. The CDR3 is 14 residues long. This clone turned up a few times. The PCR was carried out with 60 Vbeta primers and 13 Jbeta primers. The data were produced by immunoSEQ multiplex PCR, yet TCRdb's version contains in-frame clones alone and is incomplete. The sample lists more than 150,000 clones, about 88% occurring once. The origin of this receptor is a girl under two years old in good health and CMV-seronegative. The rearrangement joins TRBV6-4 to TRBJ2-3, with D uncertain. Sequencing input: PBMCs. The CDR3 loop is CASSDSEFTDTQYF. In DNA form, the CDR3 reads TGTGCCAGCAGTGACTCGGAGTTCACAGATACGCAGTATTTT.